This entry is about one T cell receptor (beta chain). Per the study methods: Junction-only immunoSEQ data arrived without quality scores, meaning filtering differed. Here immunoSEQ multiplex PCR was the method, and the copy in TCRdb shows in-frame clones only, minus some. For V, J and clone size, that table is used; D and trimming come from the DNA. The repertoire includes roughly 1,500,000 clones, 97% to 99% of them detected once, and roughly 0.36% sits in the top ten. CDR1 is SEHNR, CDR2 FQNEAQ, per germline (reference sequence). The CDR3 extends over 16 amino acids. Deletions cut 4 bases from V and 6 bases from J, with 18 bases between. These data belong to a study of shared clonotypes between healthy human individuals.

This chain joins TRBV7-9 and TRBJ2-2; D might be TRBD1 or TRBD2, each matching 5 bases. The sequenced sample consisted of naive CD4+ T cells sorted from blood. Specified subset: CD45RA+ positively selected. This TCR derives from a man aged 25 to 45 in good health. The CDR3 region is CASSSRGGQQPGELFF. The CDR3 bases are TGTGCCAGCAGCTCCCGGGGCGGGCAACAACCCGGGGAGCTGTTTTTT.